The 23 T cell receptor beta chains reported below all come from one sample, sequenced in a study of blood T cell repertoires in COVID-19. Using immunoSEQ multiplex PCR, the repertoire was profiled, and TCRdb retains in-frame clones only, with some absent. The sample includes approximately 110,000 clones, around 85% of them seen just once. The sample comprised peripheral blood. The receptors shown here come from a woman aged 60-75 years with COVID-19, enrolled during active disease.

The rearrangement joins TRBV3-1 (or the pseudogene TRBV3-2) to TRBJ1-2; perhaps TRBD1 as D (6 bases). The germline gives CDR1 LGHDT, CDR2 YNNKEL (reference sequence). CDR3 length: 14 residues. V was clipped by 4 bases and J by 7 bases, with 16 bases between them. In DNA, the CDR3 is TGTGCCAGCAGCCCATCAACAGGGTCCACTGGCTACACCTTC. It is translated as CASSPSTGSTGYTF.

V is TRBV7-6 and J is TRBJ1-5; the D gene is possibly TRBD1 (5 bases). The CDR3 loop spans 16 amino acids. V was trimmed by 1 base and J by 6 bases, leaving 16 bases between them. Germline CDR1 SGHVS, CDR2 FNYEAQ. The CDR3 bases are TGTGCCAGCAGCTTAGTGGGGGGAGGGGATAGTCAGCCCCAGCATTTT. As protein: CASSLVGGGDSQPQHF.

The V gene is TRBV6-4, the J gene TRBJ1-2, with D unresolved. This CDR3 comprises 13 residues. Germline V gene sequence: CDR1 MRHNA, CDR2 SNTAGT. The V end was cut by 0 bases, the J end by 8 bases, with 10 bases between. CDR3 region: CASSDSAGYGYTF. The CDR3 nucleotides are TGTGCCAGCAGTGACTCGGCGGGGTACGGCTACACCTTC.

The chain couples TRBV11-2 to TRBJ2-7; D is ambiguous. Germline V lookup: CDR1 SGHAT, CDR2 FQNNGV. The CDR3 is made up of 14 amino acids. Trimming shortened V by 1 base and J by 2 bases, and 9 bases separated the two germline ends. The CDR3 loop is CASSLAQATYEQYF. CDR3 sequence (DNA): TGTGCCAGCAGCTTAGCGCAGGCTACCTACGAGCAGTACTTC.

The table lists this clone with a few counts. V gene TRBV6-5 combines with J gene TRBJ1-2; 10 nucleotides align to TRBD1. The CDR3 length is 15 residues. V was pared by 4 bases and J by 8 bases, with 10 bases of the junction left unmatched. Looked up from germline, CDR1 is MNHEY and CDR2 is SVGAGI. The CDR3 sequence: CASSWGQGTSRGYTF. In DNA, the CDR3 is TGTGCCAGCAGTTGGGGACAGGGGACTTCCCGGGGCTACACCTTC.

The V and J genes are TRBV6-2 or TRBV6-3 and TRBJ1-1; 9 nucleotides align to TRBD1. The germline gives CDR1 MNHEY, CDR2 SVGEGT. This CDR3 has 13 amino acids. J was trimmed by 4 bases and V by 5 bases; bases with no gene match: 2. The CDR3 here is CASSADRGTEAFF. CDR3 DNA sequence: TGTGCCAGCAGTGCGGACAGGGGCACTGAAGCTTTCTTT.

The chain has TRBV5-1 and TRBJ1-6; TRBD1 agrees at 9 bases. Trimming at V came to 1 base and at J to 8 bases, leaving 4 bases not matched to a gene. The CDR3 runs to 15 residues. The germline gives CDR1 SGHRS, CDR2 YFSETQ. The CDR3, as DNA: TGCGCCAGCAGCTTGACAGGGGGCATAGATTCACCCCTCCACTTT. This sequence encodes CASSLTGGIDSPLHF.

The rearrangement links TRBV6-5 to TRBJ1-1, with D possibly being TRBD1 (5 bases). The CDR3 covers 12 residues. Germline CDR1 and CDR2: MNHEY and SVGAGI. The ends were cut back, 6 bases at V and 4 bases at J, with 9 bases in the middle. CDR3 protein: CASRAQGTEAFF. The CDR3 nucleotides read TGTGCCAGCAGAGCTCAGGGCACTGAAGCTTTCTTT.

J is TRBJ2-7 and V is TRBV10-3; D is perhaps TRBD1 (6 bases). The V gene's germline CDR1 is ENHRY and CDR2 SYGVKD. The germline V and J ends were trimmed by 6 bases and 2 bases, with 11 bases remaining between them. The CDR3 has 13 residues. CDR3 loop: CAISRTDPYEQYF. The DNA of the CDR3 is TGTGCCATCAGCCGGACAGACCCCTACGAGCAGTACTTC.

The table lists this clone with a count of one. The chain joins TRBV18 to TRBJ1-2; 7 positions agree with TRBD1. Trimming removed 0 bases from V and 8 bases from J; junction bases left unmatched: 9. This CDR3 contains 15 residues. Looked up from germline, CDR1 is KGHSH and CDR2 is LQKENI. The CDR3 spells CASSPPFTGDLGYTF. For the CDR3, the DNA is TGTGCCAGCTCACCACCTTTTACAGGGGATCTGGGCTACACCTTC. The full variable domain, in which reference TRBV18 and TRBJ1-2 provide the parts outside the CDR3, is NAGVMQNPRHLVRRRGQEARLRCSPMKGHSHVYWYRQLPEEGLKFMVYLQKENIIDESGMPKERFSAEFPKEGPSILRIQQVVRGDSAAYFCASSPPFTGDLGYTFGSGTRLTVV.

This clone was counted only a few times. The chain uses TRBV15 and TRBJ2-2, with 7 nucleotides matching TRBD2. Per germline, CDR1 LNHNV and CDR2 YYDKDF (reference sequence). The CDR3 extends over 14 amino acids. Trimming at V came to 7 bases and at J to 2 bases, leaving 4 bases not matched to a gene. CDR3 residues: CATTWDYNTGELFF. DNA of the CDR3: TGTGCCACCACCTGGGACTACAACACCGGGGAGCTGTTTTTT. The full variable domain, with the rest looked up from reference TRBV15 and TRBJ2-2, is DAMVIQNPRYQVTQFGKPVTLSCSQTLNHNVMYWYQQKSSQAPKLLFHYYDKDFNNEADTPDNFQSRRPNTSFCFLDIRSPGLGDTAMYLCATTWDYNTGELFFGEGSRLTVL.

The chain links TRBV6-5 to TRBJ1-2; possibly TRBD1 for D (5 bases). CDR1 and CDR2 (germline): MNHEY, SVGAGI. V lost 6 bases to trimming and J lost 3 bases, with 11 bases between them. CDR3 length: 13 residues. DNA of the CDR3: TGTGCCAGCAGCCCCGACAGATACTATGGCTACACCTTC. Its translation is CASSPDRYYGYTF.

The chain joins TRBV30 to TRBJ1-2, with a weak D call TRBD1 (5 bases). The CDR3 spans 17 residues. The V and J ends lost 0 bases and 2 bases respectively, with 19 bases between them. Per germline, CDR1 GTSNPN and CDR2 SVGIG (reference sequence). The CDR3 sequence: CAWSVRAVRVLNYGYTF. The CDR3 nucleotides are TGTGCCTGGAGTGTACGAGCAGTCAGGGTCCTAAACTATGGCTACACCTTC.

V and J are TRBV9 and TRBJ1-2; 7 bases fit TRBD1. This CDR3 region has 17 residues. In germline, CDR1 is SGDLS, CDR2 YYNGEE. V lost 0 bases, J lost 7 bases, and 15 bases stayed unmatched. CDR3 protein: CASSVDLLEGARGGYTF. DNA of the CDR3: TGTGCCAGCAGCGTAGACCTACTGGAGGGGGCGAGGGGTGGCTACACCTTC. Complete variable domain (other parts from reference TRBV9 and TRBJ1-2): DSGVTQTPKHLITATGQRVTLRCSPRSGDLSVYWYQQSLDQGLQFLIQYYNGEERAKGNILERFSAQQFPDLHSELNLSSLELGDSALYFCASSVDLLEGARGGYTFGSGTRLTVV.

CDR3 sequence reads: CASSVGRDGYNSPLHF. CDR3 coding DNA: TGTGCCAGCAGCGTGGGGCGCGACGGGTATAATTCACCCCTCCACTTT. The chain links TRBV9 to TRBJ1-6, with a possible D match to TRBD1 (5 bases). The CDR3 contains 16 residues. V lost 2 bases, J lost 4 bases, and 13 bases lay in between. Germline-derived CDR1 and CDR2 are SGDLS and YYNGEE.

This clone was observed once. The chain carries TRBV5-8 and TRBJ2-5; D is uncertain. This CDR3 region has 16 residues. From germline, CDR1 is SGHTS and CDR2 YDEGEE. V dropped 5 bases and J dropped 5 bases, with 22 bases sitting between them. CDR3 protein: CASSFKTHTGGETQYF. For the CDR3, the DNA is TGTGCCAGCAGTTTCAAGACTCATACGGGTGGGGAGACCCAGTACTTC.

This clone was recorded only once. The J gene is TRBJ1-6, the V gene TRBV4-3; 9 nucleotides align to TRBD1. The CDR3 sequence is 15 residues long. V lost 3 bases and J lost 5; bases outside the gene matches: 2. The germline gives CDR1 LGHNA, CDR2 YSLEER. CDR3 loop: CASSQRDRDNSPLHF. CDR3 DNA sequence: TGCGCCAGCAGCCAGAGGGACAGGGATAATTCACCCCTCCACTTT.

This clone is a singleton in its sample. The V and J genes are TRBV24-1 and TRBJ1-2, with 8 nucleotides matching TRBD1. Germline assignment: CDR1 KGHDR and CDR2 SFDVKD. The CDR3 is made up of 14 amino acids. The V segment lost 3 bases and the J segment 6 bases; nucleotides outside the gene matches: 5. DNA for the CDR3: TGTGCCACCAGTGATATGGCAGGGGGCAATGGCTACACCTTC. As protein: CATSDMAGGNGYTF.

About this clone itself: This CDR3 is also generated by other DNA sequences in the sample. V and J are TRBV3-1 (or the pseudogene TRBV3-2) and TRBJ1-1; no clear D. Trimming shortened V by 3 bases and J by 1 base, and 6 bases separated the two germline ends. Germline V CDR1 and CDR2: LGHDT, YNNKEL (reference sequence). This CDR3 has 13 amino acids. In DNA, the CDR3 is TGTGCCAGCAGCCAGGGCAGGAACACTGAAGCTTTCTTT. This gives the protein CASSQGRNTEAFF.

The V call is TRBV6-1, the J call TRBJ2-5; a possible D gene is TRBD1 (6 bases). The CDR3 is made up of 16 amino acids. Per the germline V gene, CDR1 is MNHNS and CDR2 is SASEGT. Trimming left V 3 bases short and J 3 bases short, with 17 bases between. The CDR3 sequence is CASSDWTVYSEETQYF. CDR3 in DNA: TGTGCCAGCAGTGACTGGACAGTATACTCCGAAGAGACCCAGTACTTC.

CDR3 region: CASSLLGQGNYGYTF. The CDR3 coding sequence is TGTGCCAGCAGCTTATTGGGACAGGGTAACTATGGCTACACCTTC. This chain uses TRBV7-9 with TRBJ1-2, with 9 bases that match TRBD1. The germline gives CDR1 SEHNR, CDR2 FQNEAQ (reference sequence). The CDR3 has 15 amino acids. After removal of 2 bases from V and 1 base from J, the junction contained 2 bases not matched to a gene.

The chain has TRBV2 and TRBJ2-5; the D gene is possibly TRBD2 (6 bases). The germline CDR1 and CDR2 sequences are SNHLY and FYNNEI. Trimming pared 4 bases from V and 0 bases from J, leaving 12 bases between. The CDR3 has 15 amino acids. The CDR3 sequence is CASSGGVGNQETQYF. CDR3 bases: TGTGCCAGCAGTGGGGGGGTCGGAAACCAAGAGACCCAGTACTTC.

The J gene is TRBJ1-2, the V gene TRBV5-6; 9 bases are shared with TRBD1. Germline CDR1 is SGHDT and CDR2 is YYEEEE. J lost 8 bases, V lost 0 bases, and 2 bases had no gene match. The CDR3 sequence is 13 residues long. In DNA, the CDR3 is TGTGCCAGCAGCTTGGACAGGGGGCGGGGCTACACCTTC. Amino acid sequence: CASSLDRGRGYTF. Together with reference TRBV5-6 and TRBJ1-2, the CDR3 gives the full variable domain: DAGVTQSPTHLIKTRGQQVTLRCSPKSGHDTVSWYQQALGQGPQFIFQYYEEEERQRGNFPDRFSGHQFPNYSSELNVNALLLGDSALYLCASSLDRGRGYTFGSGTRLTVV.